These T cell receptor beta chains were read from a single sample in a study of T cells in Graves' hyperthyroidism and ophthalmopathy. TCRdb recomputed calls from the multiplex PCR reads with MiXCR, one row per CDR3 protein. The top ten clones hold under 55% of a sample with under 400,000 distinct CDR3 sequences, about 20% of them seen once. The sequenced material came from blood. The origin of the receptors is a woman aged 45 to 65 with Graves' hyperthyroidism. Both conserved end residues are part of each CDR3. The D gene is left open where the match is weak. The size of a clone is reported for some rows only, either as once, few or many, or as a class for expanded clones.

TRBV20-1	-	12	TRBJ2-7	-	TGCAGTGCTAGAGAGGGCTCCTACGAGCAGTACTTC	CSAREGSYEQYF
TRBV15	-	13	TRBJ1-1	few	TGTGCCACCAGCTCTGAAATGGACACTGAAGCTTTCTTT	CATSSEMDTEAFF
TRBV6-1	-	15	TRBJ2-2	few	TGTGCCAGCAGTGAAGCAGGGACCCTAGCCGGGGAGCTGTTTTTT	CASSEAGTLAGELFF
TRBV14	TRBD1	17	TRBJ1-4	-	TGTGCCAGCAGCCCAGGACAGGGAAGTGGTCTTTTTGAAAAACTGTTTTTT	CASSPGQGSGLFEKLFF
TRBV5-1	-	16	TRBJ2-2	few	TGCGCCAGCAGCTTCAAAAACCCCCCGAACACCGGGGAGCTGTTTTTT	CASSFKNPPNTGELFF
TRBV2	TRBD1	13	TRBJ1-5	many	TGTGCCAGCAGGGGACAGGGGGATCAGCCCCAGCATTTT	CASRGQGDQPQHF
TRBV30	-	11	TRBJ1-2	-	TGTGCCTGGAGTCGTGGGAACGGCTACACCTTC	CAWSRGNGYTF
TRBV5-6	-	14	TRBJ2-2	many	TGTGCCAGCAGCTTCGGGGTTGGCACCGGGGAGCTGTTTTTT	CASSFGVGTGELFF
TRBV6-1	-	15	TRBJ2-1	-	TGTGCCAGCAGTACACCAGGGGCGCGGGGCAATGAGCAGTTCTTC	CASSTPGARGNEQFF
TRBV11-3	TRBD1	15	TRBJ2-1	-	TGTGCCAGCAGCTTACCGGGACAGGGTCTCAATGAGCAGTTCTTC	CASSLPGQGLNEQFF
TRBV30	-	15	TRBJ1-4	-	TGTGCCTGGAGTGTACGTGGCCGGAGGGAAGAAAAACTGTTTTTT	CAWSVRGRREEKLFF
TRBV11-2	-	14	TRBJ2-5	many	TGTGCCAGCAGCGCCGGTATAGAGCAAGAGACCCAGTACTTC	CASSAGIEQETQYF
TRBV2	-	14	TRBJ1-2	many	TGTGCCAGCAGTGTAACGACGGCCTGGGATGGCTACACCTTC	CASSVTTAWDGYTF
TRBV6-1	TRBD2	15	TRBJ2-7	-	TGTGCCAGCAGCCGTTCTAGCGGGAGGGTTTACGAGCAGTACTTC	CASSRSSGRVYEQYF
TRBV20-1	-	14	TRBJ2-1	many	TGCAGTGCTAGAGATCTGGGGGAATACAATGAGCAGTTCTTC	CSARDLGEYNEQFF
TRBV5-4	-	16	TRBJ2-5	-	TGTGCCAGCAGCTTGGTAGGCGGGTTGGCGGTCGAGACCCAGTACTTC	CASSLVGGLAVETQYF
TRBV3-1	TRBD1	15	TRBJ2-7	many	TGTGCCAGCAGGTTAACCGGGACAGGGACTTACGAGCAGTACTTC	CASRLTGTGTYEQYF
TRBV13	-	15	TRBJ1-1	many	TGTGCCAGCAGCTCGATGACTGGGGTGAACACTGAAGCTTTCTTT	CASSSMTGVNTEAFF
TRBV20-1	-	13	TRBJ1-5	-	TGCAGTGCTGGCGAGGGGGGTCATCAGCCCCAGCATTTT	CSAGEGGHQPQHF